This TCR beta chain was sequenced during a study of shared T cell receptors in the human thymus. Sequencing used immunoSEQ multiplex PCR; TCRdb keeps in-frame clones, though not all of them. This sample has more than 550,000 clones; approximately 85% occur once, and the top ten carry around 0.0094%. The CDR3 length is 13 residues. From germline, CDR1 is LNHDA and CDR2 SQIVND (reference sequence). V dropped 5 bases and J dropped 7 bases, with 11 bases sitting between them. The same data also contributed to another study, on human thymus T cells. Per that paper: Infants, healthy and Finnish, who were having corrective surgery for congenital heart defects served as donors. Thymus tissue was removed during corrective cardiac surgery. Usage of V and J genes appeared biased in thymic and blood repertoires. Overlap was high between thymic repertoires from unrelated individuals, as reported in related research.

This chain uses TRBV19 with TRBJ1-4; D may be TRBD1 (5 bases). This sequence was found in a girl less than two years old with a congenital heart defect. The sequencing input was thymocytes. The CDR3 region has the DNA TGTGCCAGTAGTGGGGCAGGGTTTGAAAAACTGTTTTTT. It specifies CASSGAGFEKLFF.